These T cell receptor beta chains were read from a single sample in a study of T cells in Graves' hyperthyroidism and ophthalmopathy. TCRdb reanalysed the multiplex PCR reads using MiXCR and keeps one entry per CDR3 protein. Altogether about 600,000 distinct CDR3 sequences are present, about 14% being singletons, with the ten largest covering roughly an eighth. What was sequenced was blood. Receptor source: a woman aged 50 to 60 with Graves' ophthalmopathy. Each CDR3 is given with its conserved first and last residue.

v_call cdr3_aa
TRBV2 CASRQETYEQYF
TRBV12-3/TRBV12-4 CAGSLKGGGRRTEAFF
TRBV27 CASSFNEQGYGYTF
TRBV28 CASSLHTSGTVPYNEQFF
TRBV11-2 CASSSSGLADSADTQYF
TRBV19 CASSMRAGGSYNEQFF
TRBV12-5 CASGLLTGRALYTGELFF
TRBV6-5 CASSYVGQNTEAFF
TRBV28 CASSQQNLFSYEQYF
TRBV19 CASSRAGGTGELFF
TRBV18 CASSPLLGGSYEQYF
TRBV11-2 CASSLSEGIPYEQYF
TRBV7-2 CASSPRLVTQETQYF
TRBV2 CASSGDRVDPGYTF
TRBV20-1 CSATNPGQGYYNEQFF
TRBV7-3 CASSSKPGLSTDTQYF
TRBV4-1 CASSQDFESGVGPGELFF
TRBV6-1 CASSYVVGQGGETQYF
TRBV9 CASSVGRVGGYTF
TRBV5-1 CASSLVRGSEAFF
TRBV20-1 CSALRAGAYEQYF
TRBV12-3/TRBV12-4 CASSLRTGGTGELFF
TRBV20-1 CSSRPSYTDTQYF
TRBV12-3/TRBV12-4 CASSPSGTRTDTQYF
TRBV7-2 CASSPTRNRQETQYF
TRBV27 CASLGLGTGLNYGYTF
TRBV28 CASRPTTLLNQPQHF